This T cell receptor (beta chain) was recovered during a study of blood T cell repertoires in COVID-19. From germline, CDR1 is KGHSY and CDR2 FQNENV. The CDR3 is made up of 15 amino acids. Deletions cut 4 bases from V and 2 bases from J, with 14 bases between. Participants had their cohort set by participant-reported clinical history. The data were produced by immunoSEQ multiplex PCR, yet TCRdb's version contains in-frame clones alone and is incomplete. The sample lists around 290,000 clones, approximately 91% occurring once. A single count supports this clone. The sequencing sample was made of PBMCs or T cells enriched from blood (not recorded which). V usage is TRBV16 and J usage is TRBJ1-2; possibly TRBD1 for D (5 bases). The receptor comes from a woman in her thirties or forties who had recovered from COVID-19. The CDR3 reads CASSPWSGANYGYTF. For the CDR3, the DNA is TGTGCCAGCAGCCCCTGGTCTGGGGCCAACTATGGCTACACCTTC.